This T cell receptor (beta chain) originates from a study of blood T cell repertoires in COVID-19. Study summary: PBMCs, B-cell-depleted T cells, or T cells were the source of the cDNA or gDNA that made up the material.

Under the authors' procedure: It was from reference gene primer amplification that nucleated cell counts were estimated. The assay was immunoSEQ multiplex PCR, and TCRdb's table has in-frame clones only and misses some. V and J calls and clone size follow that table, whereas D and trimming were derived from the DNA. The table records 250,000 to 350,000 clones, 90% of them present only once. In germline, CDR1 is SGDLS, CDR2 YYNGEE. The V gene end was trimmed by 4 bases and the J gene end by 6 bases; junction bases not matched to a gene: 9. The CDR3 spans 15 residues. Recovered participants had two consecutive negative NP/OP PCR tests, healthcare professional clearance, or symptom resolution.

This clonotype was obtained from a man between 60 and 70 years old who had recovered from COVID-19. The gene calls are TRBV9 and TRBJ2-1; the match to TRBD1 covers 8 bases. Sequencing was carried out using PBMCs or T cells enriched from blood (not recorded which). The CDR3 sequence: CASSPTGGLSNEQFF. CDR3 DNA sequence: TGTGCCAGCAGCCCAACAGGGGGGCTTTCCAATGAGCAGTTCTTC.